The present T cell receptor (beta chain) was sequenced within a study of shared clonotypes between healthy human individuals. Across the study: The people who gave samples were a couple of women and a few men aged 18 to 49.

This CDR3 has 16 residues. Per the germline V gene, CDR1 is LGHNA and CDR2 is YNFKEQ. The V gene end was trimmed by 3 bases and the J gene end by 1 base; junction bases not matched to a gene: 4. The protocol was immunoSEQ multiplex PCR, while the TCRdb copy is restricted to in-frame clones and leaves out a portion. The table records roughly 2.5 million clones, around nine tenths of them present only once. Every one of the donors was a Caucasian adult that lived in Nashville, Tennessee. V is TRBV4-2 and J is TRBJ2-3; TRBD2 aligns across 10 bases. The sample comprised naive CD4+ T cells sorted from blood. Indicated subset: CD45RA+ positively selected. The sequence came from a man in his late teens or twenties in good health. CDR3 residues: CASSQGTSVGTDTQYF. The DNA of the CDR3 is TGTGCCAGCAGCCAGGGGACTAGCGTGGGCACAGATACGCAGTATTTT.